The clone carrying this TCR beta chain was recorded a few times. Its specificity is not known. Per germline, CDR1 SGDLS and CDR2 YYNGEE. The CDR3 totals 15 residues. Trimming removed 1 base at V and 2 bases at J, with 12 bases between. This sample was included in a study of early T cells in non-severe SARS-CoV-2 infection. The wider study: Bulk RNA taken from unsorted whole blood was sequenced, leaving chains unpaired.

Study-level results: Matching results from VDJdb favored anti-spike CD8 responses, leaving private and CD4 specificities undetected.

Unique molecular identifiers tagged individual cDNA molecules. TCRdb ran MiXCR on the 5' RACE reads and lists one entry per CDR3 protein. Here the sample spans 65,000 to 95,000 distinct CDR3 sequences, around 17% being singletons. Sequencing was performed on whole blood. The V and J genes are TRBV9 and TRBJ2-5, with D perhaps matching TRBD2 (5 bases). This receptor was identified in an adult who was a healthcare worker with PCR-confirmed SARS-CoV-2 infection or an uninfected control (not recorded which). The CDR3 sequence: CASSVTGGPQETQYF. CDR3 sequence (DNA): TGTGCCAGCAGCGTAACCGGAGGACCTCAAGAGACCCAGTACTTC.